Below are 11 T cell receptor beta chains sequenced from a single sample in a study of blood T cell repertoires in COVID-19. Assay used: immunoSEQ multiplex PCR; TCRdb lists only in-frame clones, some missing. The data hold around 250,000 clones, with about four fifths observed a single time. The specimen sequenced was PBMCs or T cells enriched from blood (not recorded which). These receptors all come from a man aged 40-49 years who had been exposed to COVID-19.

This rearrangement joins TRBV12-3 or TRBV12-4 to TRBJ1-2; D remains unclear. The V end lost 7 bases, the J end lost 7 bases, and 13 bases lay between the germline ends. This CDR3 contains 12 residues. CDR3 in amino acids: CASTYYGGGYTF. The CDR3 DNA reads TGTGCCAGCACCTATTATGGTGGTGGCTACACCTTC.

This sequence joins TRBV19 and TRBJ1-2; tentatively, D is TRBD1 (6 bases). CDR3 size: 14 residues. The germline CDR1 and CDR2 sequences are LNHDA and SQIVND (reference sequence). The ends were cut back, 5 bases at V and 1 base at J, with 11 bases in the middle. The CDR3 reads CASSGQGHNYGYTF. The DNA for the CDR3 is TGTGCCAGTAGTGGGCAGGGGCATAACTATGGCTACACCTTC.

This clone was seen a single time. The CDR3 coding sequence is TGCGCCAGCAGCTTGGGCCCCGCCCAGATGAACACTGAAGCTTTCTTT. This encodes CASSLGPAQMNTEAFF. The genes are TRBV5-1 and TRBJ1-1; no firm D call. Germline lookup yields CDR1 SGHRS and CDR2 YFSETQ. V gave up 0 bases and J gave up 0 bases, with 12 bases separating them. The CDR3 runs to 16 residues.

The CDR3 is CASRFTGGYTDTQYF. CDR3 nucleotides: TGTGCAAGTCGCTTTACAGGGGGGTACACAGATACGCAGTATTTT. The genes are TRBV12-2 and TRBJ2-3; the table's D call of TRBD1 was not tested on the DNA. TRBV12-2 constitutes a pseudogene. The CDR3 length is 15 residues.

V is TRBV5-1 and J is TRBJ2-2; D not certain. Deletions cut 2 bases from V and 0 bases from J, with 8 bases between. Germline V gene lookup returns CDR1 SGHRS and CDR2 YFSETQ. This CDR3 is built from 15 residues. In nucleotides, the CDR3 is TGCGCCAGCAGCTTTGACACATCGAACACCGGGGAGCTGTTTTTT. Its translation: CASSFDTSNTGELFF.

V is TRBV9 and J is TRBJ1-2; D is unclear. The CDR3 sequence is 13 residues long. Germline-derived CDR1 and CDR2 are SGDLS and YYNGEE. With 4 bases removed from V and 1 base from J, the gap between germline ends came to 8 bases. The CDR3, as DNA: TGTGCCAGCAGCACCGAACTTAACTATGGCTACACCTTC. This sequence encodes CASSTELNYGYTF.

The V gene is TRBV6-5, the J gene TRBJ1-6; D remains unclear. In germline, CDR1 is MNHEY, CDR2 SVGAGI. Trimming pared 6 bases from V and 5 bases from J, leaving 8 bases between. The CDR3 sequence is 13 residues long. CDR3 sequence reads: CASSPRDNSPLHF. For the CDR3, the DNA is TGTGCCAGCAGCCCACGAGATAATTCACCCCTCCACTTT.

CDR3: CAISGDSGAGAFF. The CDR3 coding sequence is TGTGCCATCAGTGGGGACAGCGGTGCTGGAGCTTTCTTT. The rearrangement uses TRBV10-3 and TRBJ1-1; 7 bases agree with TRBD1. CDR3 length equals 13 residues. The V gene end was trimmed by 4 bases and the J gene end by 10 bases; junction bases not matched to a gene: 9. Germline loops: CDR1 ENHRY, CDR2 SYGVKD.

The J gene is TRBJ1-3, the V gene TRBV27; 9 bases fit TRBD1. Per germline, CDR1 MNHEY and CDR2 SMNVEV (reference sequence). The CDR3 is 14 residues long. V gave up 3 bases and J gave up 8 bases; unmatched junction bases: 5. In DNA form, the CDR3 reads TGTGCCAGCAGTTTCGGACAGGGGAGTGACACCATATATTTT. This gives the protein CASSFGQGSDTIYF.

The chain combines TRBV5-1 with TRBJ1-2; TRBD1 aligns across 8 bases. Germline CDR1 SGHRS, CDR2 YFSETQ. Trimming took 3 bases from V and 8 from J; bases not matched to a gene: 18. The CDR3 covers 17 residues. DNA for the CDR3: TGCGCCAGCAGCTCCTTGGTCCCGGGACAGGCTATGAGAGGCTACACCTTC. The encoded protein is CASSSLVPGQAMRGYTF.

V usage is TRBV4-1 and J usage is TRBJ2-7, with D perhaps matching TRBD2 (5 bases). Looked up from germline, CDR1 is MGHRA and CDR2 is YSYEKL. CDR3 length equals 16 residues. Deletions cut 3 bases from V and 2 bases from J, with 17 bases between. The CDR3 is CASSHRGPFLTYEQYF. The CDR3 nucleotides are TGCGCCAGCAGCCACCGCGGGCCTTTCCTAACCTACGAGCAGTACTTC.